This T cell receptor beta chain is drawn from a study of T cell responses to AZD1222 COVID-19 vaccine. Whole-study findings and limits: In a largely white British group with more females than males, clonal diversity was possibly underestimated. Unmutated regions of variants are reportedly targeted by nearly half of spike-specific TCRs. Without day 14 samples, only post-peak T cell repertoires were studied.

Only a few counts were recorded for this clone. As yet, its antigen is unknown. CDR1 SGHRS and CDR2 YFSETQ come from the germline V gene. This CDR3 is built from 15 residues. The V and J ends lost 2 bases and 0 bases respectively, with 12 bases between them. Second-dose recipients at about 4 or about 12 weeks were treated as one pooled group. This table comes from immunoSEQ multiplex PCR, and its TCRdb copy is limited to in-frame clones, with some not included. The sample includes over 150,000 clones, 88% of them seen just once. The specimen comprised peripheral blood, sampled 28 days after the second AZD1222 dose. This TCR came from an adult who received the AZD1222 COVID-19 vaccine. The chain recombines TRBV5-1 with TRBJ2-7, with a weak D call TRBD1 (6 bases). The CDR3 coding sequence is TGCGCCAGCAGCTTCGTCCGGGACAACTCCTACGAGCAGTACTTC. It is translated as CASSFVRDNSYEQYF.